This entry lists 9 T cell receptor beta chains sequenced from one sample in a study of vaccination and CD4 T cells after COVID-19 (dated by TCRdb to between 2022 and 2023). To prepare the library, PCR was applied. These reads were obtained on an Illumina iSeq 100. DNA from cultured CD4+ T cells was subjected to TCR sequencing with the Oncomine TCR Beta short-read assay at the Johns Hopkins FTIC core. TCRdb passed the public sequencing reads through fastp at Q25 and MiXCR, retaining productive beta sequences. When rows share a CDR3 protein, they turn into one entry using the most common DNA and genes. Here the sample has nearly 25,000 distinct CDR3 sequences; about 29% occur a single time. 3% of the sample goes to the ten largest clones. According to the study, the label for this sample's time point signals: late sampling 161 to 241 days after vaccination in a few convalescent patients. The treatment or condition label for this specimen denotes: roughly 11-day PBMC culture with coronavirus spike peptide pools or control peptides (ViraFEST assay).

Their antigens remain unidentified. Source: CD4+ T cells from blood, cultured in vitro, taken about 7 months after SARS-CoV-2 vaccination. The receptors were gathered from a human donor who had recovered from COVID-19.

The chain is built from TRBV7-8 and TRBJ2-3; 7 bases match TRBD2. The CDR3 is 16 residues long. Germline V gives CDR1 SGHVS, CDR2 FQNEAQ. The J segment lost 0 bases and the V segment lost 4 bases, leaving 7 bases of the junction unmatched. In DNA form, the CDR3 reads TGTGCCAGCAGCTCCCCTAGCGGTTCTAGCACAGATACGCAGTATTTT. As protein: CASSSPSGSSTDTQYF.

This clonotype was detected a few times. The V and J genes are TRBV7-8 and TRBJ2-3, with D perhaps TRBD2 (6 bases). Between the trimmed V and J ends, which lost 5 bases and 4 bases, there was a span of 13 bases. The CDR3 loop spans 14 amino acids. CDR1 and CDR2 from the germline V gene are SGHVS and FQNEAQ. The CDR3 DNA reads TGTGCCAGCAGCCCCAGGAGGGAGGCAGATACGCAGTATTTT. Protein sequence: CASSPRREADTQYF.

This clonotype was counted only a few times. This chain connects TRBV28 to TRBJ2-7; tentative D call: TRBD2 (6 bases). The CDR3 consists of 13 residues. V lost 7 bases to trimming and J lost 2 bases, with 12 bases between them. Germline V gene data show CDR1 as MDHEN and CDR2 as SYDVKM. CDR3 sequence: CASNSGPTYEQYF. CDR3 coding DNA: TGTGCCAGCAACAGCGGGCCTACCTACGAGCAGTACTTC.

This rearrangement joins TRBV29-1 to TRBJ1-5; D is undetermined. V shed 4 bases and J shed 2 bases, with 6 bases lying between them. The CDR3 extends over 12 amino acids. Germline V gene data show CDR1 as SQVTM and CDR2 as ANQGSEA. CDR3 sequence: CSVGVRNQPQHF. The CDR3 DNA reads TGCAGCGTTGGGGTTCGCAATCAGCCCCAGCATTTT.

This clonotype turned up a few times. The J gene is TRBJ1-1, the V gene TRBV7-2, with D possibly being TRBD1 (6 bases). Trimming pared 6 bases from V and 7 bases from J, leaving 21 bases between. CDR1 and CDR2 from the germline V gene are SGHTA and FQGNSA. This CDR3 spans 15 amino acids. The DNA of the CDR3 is TGTGCCAGCAGGGTATTAGACAGGCCCGCCAGTGAAGCTTTCTTT. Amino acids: CASRVLDRPASEAFF.

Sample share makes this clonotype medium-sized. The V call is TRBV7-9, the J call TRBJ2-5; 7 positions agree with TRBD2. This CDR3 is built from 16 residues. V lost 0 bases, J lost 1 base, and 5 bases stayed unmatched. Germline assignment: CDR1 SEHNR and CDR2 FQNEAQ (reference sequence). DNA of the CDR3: TGTGCCAGCAGCTTAGCGGCTAGCGGCTCCCAAGAGACCCAGTACTTC. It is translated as CASSLAASGSQETQYF.

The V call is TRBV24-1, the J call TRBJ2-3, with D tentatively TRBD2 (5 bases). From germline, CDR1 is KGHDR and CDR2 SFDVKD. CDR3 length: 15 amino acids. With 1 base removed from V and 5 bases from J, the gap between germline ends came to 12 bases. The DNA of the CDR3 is TGTGCCACCAGTGATTTTCAGCTAGGAGGAGATACGCAGTATTTT. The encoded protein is CATSDFQLGGDTQYF.

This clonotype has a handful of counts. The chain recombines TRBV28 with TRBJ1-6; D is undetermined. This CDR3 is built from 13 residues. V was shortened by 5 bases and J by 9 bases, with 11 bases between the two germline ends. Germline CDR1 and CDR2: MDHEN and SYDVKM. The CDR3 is CASSLPGFSPLHF. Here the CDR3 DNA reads TGTGCCAGCAGTCTACCGGGATTTTCACCCCTCCACTTT.

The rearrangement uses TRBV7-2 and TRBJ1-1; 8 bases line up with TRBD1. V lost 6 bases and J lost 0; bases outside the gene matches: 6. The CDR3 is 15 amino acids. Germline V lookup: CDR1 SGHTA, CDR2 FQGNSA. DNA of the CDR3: TGTGCCAGCAGGGACAGGGAGGGAGTGAACACTGAAGCTTTCTTT. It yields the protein CASRDREGVNTEAFF. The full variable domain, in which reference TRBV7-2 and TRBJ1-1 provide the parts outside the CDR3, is GAGVSQSPSNKVTEKGKDVELRCDPISGHTALYWYRQSLGQGLEFLIYFQGNSAPDKSGLPSDRFSAERTGGSVSTLTIQRTQQEDSAVYLCASRDREGVNTEAFFGQGTRLTVV.